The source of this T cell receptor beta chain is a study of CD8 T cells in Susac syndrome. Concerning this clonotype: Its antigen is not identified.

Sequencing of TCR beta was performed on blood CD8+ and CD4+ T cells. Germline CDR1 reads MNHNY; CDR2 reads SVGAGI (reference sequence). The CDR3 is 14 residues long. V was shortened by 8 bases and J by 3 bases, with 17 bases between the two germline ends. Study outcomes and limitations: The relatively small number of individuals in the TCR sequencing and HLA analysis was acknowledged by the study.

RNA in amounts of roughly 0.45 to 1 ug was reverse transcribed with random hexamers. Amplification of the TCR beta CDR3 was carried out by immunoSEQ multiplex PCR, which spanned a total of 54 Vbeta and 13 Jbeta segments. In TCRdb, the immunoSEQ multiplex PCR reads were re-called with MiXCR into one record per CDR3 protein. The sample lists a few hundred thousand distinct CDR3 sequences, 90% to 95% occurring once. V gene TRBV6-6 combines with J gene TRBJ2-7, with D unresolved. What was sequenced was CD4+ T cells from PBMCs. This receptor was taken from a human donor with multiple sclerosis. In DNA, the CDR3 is TGTGCCAGCGGCGGTGGTGTCACAGTCTACGAGCAGTACTTC. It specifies CASGGGVTVYEQYF.